The entry below describes one T cell receptor beta chain. The antigen is not known. The data derive from a study of liver allograft versus peripheral blood T cells. Study-wide background: Comparative analysis was performed on T cell receptor repertoires from transplanted livers and from recipients' peripheral blood. Findings and limits, study-wide: Repertoires of T cell receptors that resided inside liver allografts reportedly differed from those in peripheral blood.

TCRdb re-derived calls from the reads in MiXCR, one entry per CDR3 protein. The repertoire has 9,000 to 10,000 distinct CDR3 sequences, approximately 18% of them found once; the top ten carry 1.2%. This receptor was taken from a human patient who had a liver transplant. Some T cells may be provided by the graft donor.

The CDR3, as DNA: TGTGCCAGCAGCTTGGACAGGGCTTCCTACAATGAGCAGTTCTTC. It is translated as CASSLDRASYNEQFF. The chain has TRBV5-4 and TRBJ2-1; a weak D match, TRBD1 (6 bases). The CDR3 extends over 15 amino acids. Deletions cut 0 bases from V and 1 base from J, with 8 bases between. The germline CDR1 and CDR2 sequences are SGHNT and YYREEE (reference sequence).